The 21 T cell receptor beta chains listed next were all sequenced from one sample in a study of PD-1 blockade in classical Hodgkin lymphoma. Produced via immunoSEQ multiplex PCR; TCRdb's table is partial and in-frame only. Among some 100,000 clones listed, roughly 91% were seen once. Documented time point: cycle 4 day 1 (C4D1), after 6 weeks of nivolumab. Every patient had relapsed following autologous stem cell transplantation, and cohorts differed in brentuximab vedotin exposure. Sequences were derived from peripheral blood mononuclear cells (PBMCs), sampled before the fourth cycle of nivolumab. The receptors come from a human donor with classical Hodgkin lymphoma.

CDR3 in amino acids: CASSQGLAGTSTDTQYF. The CDR3 DNA reads TGCGCCAGCAGCCAAGGACTAGCGGGTACTAGCACAGATACGCAGTATTTT. The V gene is TRBV4-1, the J gene TRBJ2-3, with 10 bases that match TRBD2. Germline V lookup: CDR1 MGHRA, CDR2 YSYEKL. V was pared by 1 base and J by 0 bases, with 4 bases of the junction left unmatched. CDR3 size: 17 residues.

The CDR3 spells CASSQSGQGDGYTF. Written as DNA, the CDR3 is TGTGCCAGCAGCCAGTCGGGACAGGGGGATGGCTACACCTTC. The chain joins TRBV7-3 to TRBJ1-2; 11 nucleotides agree with TRBD1. This CDR3 has 14 residues. V shed 5 bases and J 6 bases; nucleotides not matched to a gene: 5. CDR1 and CDR2 from the germline V gene are SGHTA and FQGTGA.

The chain is built from TRBV6-6 and TRBJ2-4; D perhaps matches TRBD2 (5 bases). The CDR3 runs 13 residues. Per the germline V gene, CDR1 is MNHNY and CDR2 is SVGAGI (reference sequence). V lost 7 bases to trimming and J lost 0 bases, with 7 bases between them. The CDR3 DNA reads TGTGCCAGCACCGCGGGAGCCAAAAACATTCAGTACTTC. Protein sequence: CASTAGAKNIQYF.

The chain is built from TRBV5-1 and TRBJ2-5; 7 bases line up with TRBD2. This CDR3 has 11 residues. The V gene's germline CDR1 is SGHRS and CDR2 YFSETQ. J was trimmed by 11 bases and V by 4 bases; bases with no gene match: 5. CDR3 bases: TGCGCCAGCAGCCTTGGGAGGGAGCAGTACTTC. Translated, it gives CASSLGREQYF.

The rearrangement uses TRBV28 and TRBJ1-2, with 7 nucleotides matching TRBD1. The CDR3 is 14 amino acids. Germline trimming cut 6 bases from V and 5 bases from J; bases unmatched to any gene: 9. Germline values: CDR1 MDHEN, CDR2 SYDVKM. As DNA, the CDR3 is TGTGCCAGCAGCGGTTTAACAGGGGAGTATGGCTACACCTTC. This sequence encodes CASSGLTGEYGYTF.

The rearrangement uses TRBV18 and TRBJ1-2, with 8 bases that match TRBD1. This CDR3 is 15 amino acids long. Germline values: CDR1 KGHSH, CDR2 LQKENI. V shed 6 bases, J shed 8 bases, and the junction held 14 bases outside the gene matches. The CDR3 spells CASSSLDRVGTGYTF. The CDR3 DNA sequence: TGTGCCAGCTCGTCCTTGGACAGGGTGGGTACGGGCTACACCTTC.

In the case of this clone: One junction end does not reproduce the germline sequence, and a read error may be involved. The chain combines TRBV6-1 with TRBJ2-4; D is possibly TRBD2 (6 bases). The CDR3 spans 11 residues. CDR1 MNHNS and CDR2 SASEGT come from the germline V gene. CDR3 loop: CASSERGKVDF. DNA for the CDR3: TGTGCCAGCAGTGAACGGGGGAAAGTGGACTTC.

The gene calls are TRBV7-8 and TRBJ2-1; D perhaps matches TRBD2 (6 bases). Germline V CDR1 and CDR2: SGHVS, FQNEAQ. The V gene lost 3 bases and the J gene lost 3 bases, with 18 bases spanning the gap. The CDR3 spans 17 residues. CDR3 protein: CASSLRVVAVLYNEQFF. As DNA, the CDR3 is TGTGCCAGCAGCTTGAGGGTCGTAGCGGTCCTCTACAATGAGCAGTTCTTC. The full variable domain, rest sourced from reference TRBV7-8 and TRBJ2-1, is GAGVSQSPRYKVAKRGQDVALRCDPISGHVSLFWYQQALGQGPEFLTYFQNEAQLDKSGLPSDRFFAERPEGSVSTLKIQRTQQEDSAVYLCASSLRVVAVLYNEQFFGPGTRLTVL.

V usage is TRBV30 and J usage is TRBJ1-5; tentatively, D is TRBD1 (5 bases). The CDR3 spans 13 residues. Germline-derived CDR1 and CDR2 are GTSNPN and SVGIG (reference sequence). V was clipped by 2 bases and J by 8 bases, with 13 bases between them. CDR3 protein: CAWSPGGGEPQHF. DNA for the CDR3: TGTGCCTGGAGTCCCGGGGGGGGAGAGCCCCAGCATTTT.

The V and J genes are TRBV2 and TRBJ2-5; D unresolved. The CDR3 is 12 residues long. Germline CDR1 reads SNHLY; CDR2 reads FYNNEI. V shed 7 bases and J shed 1 base, with 7 bases lying between them. Here the CDR3 DNA reads TGTGCCAGCACCTACAGCCAAGAGACCCAGTACTTC. It codes for CASTYSQETQYF. The full variable domain, its missing parts supplied by reference TRBV2 and TRBJ2-5, is EPEVTQTPSHQVTQMGQEVILRCVPISNHLYFYWYRQILGQKVEFLVSFYNNEISEKSEIFDDQFSVERPDGSNFTLKIRSTKLEDSAMYFCASTYSQETQYFGPGTRLLVL.

This chain links TRBV9 with TRBJ1-5, with D hard to call. The CDR3 contains 16 residues. The germline V gene has CDR1 SGDLS and CDR2 YYNGEE. Trimming cost V 0 bases and J 1 base, with 11 bases left between them. The CDR3 loop is CASSVGPSRSNQPQHF. The CDR3 region has the DNA TGTGCCAGCAGCGTAGGCCCTAGCAGGAGCAATCAGCCCCAGCATTTT.

The chain links TRBV27 to TRBJ1-1; D unclear. Germline CDR1 reads MNHEY; CDR2 reads SMNVEV (reference sequence). The CDR3 length is 12 residues. V shed 7 bases and J shed 5 bases, with 11 bases lying between them. CDR3 protein: CASNSIGTEAFF. CDR3 sequence (DNA): TGTGCCAGCAATTCAATAGGGACTGAAGCTTTCTTT.

The chain employs TRBV18 and TRBJ2-5; 7 positions match TRBD1. Germline loops: CDR1 KGHSH, CDR2 LQKENI. The CDR3 runs 14 residues. J gave up 11 bases and V 6 bases, and 15 bases lay outside the gene matches. As DNA, the CDR3 is TGTGCCAGCTCTCCCCCAGACAGGGTTGGAGAGCAGTACTTC. Residues: CASSPPDRVGEQYF.

The chain carries TRBV21-1 and TRBJ2-1. TRBV21-1 is termed a pseudogene. The CDR3 has 12 amino acids. CDR3 bases: TGTGCCAGCAGCTGCCGCCCCAATGAGCAGTTCTTC. Translation: CASSCRPNEQFF.

V usage is TRBV5-6 and J usage is TRBJ1-2; TRBD1 matches 12 bases. With 2 bases clipped from V and 6 bases from J, the junction kept 2 bases outside the gene matches. This CDR3 is built from 14 residues. Germline-derived CDR1 and CDR2 are SGHDT and YYEEEE. The CDR3 region has the DNA TGTGCCAGCAGCTTCCGGGACAGGGGGCATGGCTACACCTTC. This gives the protein CASSFRDRGHGYTF.

The genes are TRBV2 and TRBJ2-1, with 13 bases fitting TRBD2. Per germline, CDR1 SNHLY and CDR2 FYNNEI. The CDR3 extends over 15 amino acids. V lost 1 base, J lost 7 bases, and 1 base stayed unmatched. CDR3 amino acids: CASSEGTSGGNEQFF. CDR3 in DNA: TGTGCCAGCAGTGAAGGGACTAGCGGGGGTAATGAGCAGTTCTTC. Drawing the rest from reference TRBV2 and TRBJ2-1, the complete variable domain is EPEVTQTPSHQVTQMGQEVILRCVPISNHLYFYWYRQILGQKVEFLVSFYNNEISEKSEIFDDQFSVERPDGSNFTLKIRSTKLEDSAMYFCASSEGTSGGNEQFFGPGTRLTVL.

V and J are TRBV2 and TRBJ2-5, with D perhaps TRBD1 (6 bases). The germline V and J ends were trimmed by 7 bases and 11 bases, with 26 bases remaining between them. Per the germline V gene, CDR1 is SNHLY and CDR2 is FYNNEI. There are 15 residues in the CDR3. CDR3 DNA sequence: TGTGCCAGCAATGACAGGACTGGAGGTTTGGGGGAGCAGTACTTC. Its translation is CASNDRTGGLGEQYF.

The chain carries TRBV29-1 and TRBJ2-7, with D tentatively TRBD2 (6 bases). The V and J ends lost 6 bases and 3 bases respectively, with 27 bases between them. Germline CDR1 reads SQVTM; CDR2 reads ANQGSEA. This CDR3 is built from 17 residues. CDR3 sequence reads: CSVGGTADSPLLYEQYF. CDR3 DNA sequence: TGCAGCGTCGGGGGAACTGCCGACAGCCCCCTACTCTACGAGCAGTACTTC.

The genes are TRBV5-5 and TRBJ2-5, with D tentatively TRBD1 or TRBD2 (5 bases each). The V end lost 6 bases, the J end lost 4 bases, and 16 bases lay between the germline ends. From germline, CDR1 is SGHKS and CDR2 YYEKEE (reference sequence). The CDR3 consists of 14 residues. Written as DNA, the CDR3 is TGTGCCAGCAACCTGAGGGGCCCCTCAGAGACCCAGTACTTC. Its protein product is CASNLRGPSETQYF.

The chain carries TRBV29-1 and TRBJ2-7; TRBD1 is a possible D gene (5 bases). Trimming cost V 5 bases and J 1 base, with 12 bases left between them. CDR3 length: 13 residues. Germline V gene lookup returns CDR1 SQVTM and CDR2 ANQGSEA. The CDR3, as DNA: TGCAGCGTTAGTTTTGGGGCTTCCTACGAGCAGTACTTC. Translation: CSVSFGASYEQYF.

The V gene is TRBV13, the J gene TRBJ2-3; 8 nucleotides align to TRBD2. The CDR3 extends over 14 amino acids. Unmatched junction bases numbered 3, after V lost 5 bases and J lost 2 bases. CDR1 PRHDT and CDR2 FYEKMQ come from the germline V gene (reference sequence). CDR3 residues: CASSPGGATDTQYF. In nucleotides, the CDR3 is TGTGCCAGCAGCCCCGGGGGGGCCACAGATACGCAGTATTTT.